This T cell receptor (beta chain) was documented in a study of Ad26.COV2.S vaccination and SARS-CoV-2 variants. Across the whole study: The trial was COV1001 and the donor's arm was Ad26.COV2.S. Once or twice, 56 days apart, Ad26.COV2.S was delivered intramuscularly.

Sequencing was performed with immunoSEQ multiplex PCR; in TCRdb, only in-frame clones are kept and a portion is missing. Among roughly 700,000 clones listed, more than 70% were seen once. CDR1 is LGHNA, CDR2 YNFKEQ, per germline. Trimming at V came to 6 bases and at J to 4 bases, leaving 5 bases not matched to a gene. The CDR3 consists of 15 residues. Treatment in this sample: 19 received Ad26.COV2.S at low or high dose, single or two shots; roughly five received placebo; per-sample allocation not given. Day 63 after the first vaccine or placebo injection was the time point for sampling. V usage is TRBV4-2 and J usage is TRBJ2-7; TRBD2 agrees at 14 bases. This clonotype originated in a person aged 18-60 years who received the Ad26.COV2.S COVID-19 vaccine or a placebo. Sequenced material: peripheral blood, taken in a trial of Ad26.COV2.S vaccine versus placebo. CDR3 sequence reads: CASRLGTSGSYEQYF. DNA of the CDR3: TGTGCCAGCAGACTAGGGACTAGCGGGAGTTACGAGCAGTACTTC.